The subject of this entry is one T cell receptor (beta chain). Trimming cost V 1 base and J 2 bases, with 8 bases left between them. Germline CDR1 is SGHNT and CDR2 is YYREEE (reference sequence). The length of the CDR3 is 14 residues. Original methodology: Amplification of reference gene primers was used by the study to estimate nucleated cell counts. Clones were sequenced by immunoSEQ multiplex PCR, and TCRdb holds only the in-frame ones, with some missing. V, J and clone size derive from that table, while D and trimming were established from the DNA sequence. The top ten hold roughly 2.4% of the sample, which has approximately 300,000 clones, about 85% seen once. This entry comes from a study of blood T cell repertoires in COVID-19. In the study overall: Researchers got acute and convalescent COVID-19 samples from the United States, Italy and Spain. The analysed material was cDNA or gDNA that came from T cells, B-cell-depleted T cells, or PBMCs.

The receptor was derived from a woman aged 50 to 65 who had recovered from COVID-19. The sample consisted of peripheral blood. The chain combines TRBV5-4 with TRBJ2-3; the D gene is possibly TRBD1 (6 bases). Here the CDR3 reads CASSLRGSTDTQYF. CDR3 in DNA: TGTGCCAGCAGCTTGAGGGGGTCCACAGATACGCAGTATTTT.